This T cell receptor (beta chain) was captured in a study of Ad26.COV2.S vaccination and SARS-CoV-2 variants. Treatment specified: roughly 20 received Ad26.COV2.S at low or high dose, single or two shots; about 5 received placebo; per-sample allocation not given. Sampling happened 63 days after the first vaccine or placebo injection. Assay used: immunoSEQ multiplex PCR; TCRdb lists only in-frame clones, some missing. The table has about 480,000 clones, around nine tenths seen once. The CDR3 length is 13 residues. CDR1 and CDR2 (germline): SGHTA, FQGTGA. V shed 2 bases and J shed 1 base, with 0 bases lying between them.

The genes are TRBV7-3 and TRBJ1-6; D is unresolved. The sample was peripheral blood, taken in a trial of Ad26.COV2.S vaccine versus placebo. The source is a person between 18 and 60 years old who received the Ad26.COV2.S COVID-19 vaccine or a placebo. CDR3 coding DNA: TGTGCCAGCAGCTTATCCTATAATTCACCCCTCCACTTT. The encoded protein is CASSLSYNSPLHF.